What follows are 9 T cell receptor beta chains derived from one specimen sequenced in a study of shared clonotypes between healthy human individuals. Profiled with immunoSEQ multiplex PCR; TCRdb holds only in-frame clones, not every one. Of some 500,000 clones in the sample, approximately 80% were seen once. Material for sequencing was PBMCs. These receptors all come from a woman between 35 and 50 years old in good health. Some clones in this sample may be carry-over from other donors' samples.

V usage is TRBV27 and J usage is TRBJ2-3; TRBD2 aligns across 12 bases. This CDR3 has 17 residues. Germline-derived CDR1 and CDR2 are MNHEY and SMNVEV (reference sequence). V shed 4 bases, J shed 0 bases, and the junction held 5 bases outside the gene matches. DNA of the CDR3: TGTGCCAGCAGTTCCCCGGGACTAGCGGGCAGCACAGATACGCAGTATTTT. Translating gives CASSSPGLAGSTDTQYF.

The genes are TRBV4-2 and TRBJ2-7, with D possibly matching TRBD2 (6 bases). V lost 4 bases and J 4 bases, leaving 14 bases between the germline ends. Germline V lookup: CDR1 LGHNA, CDR2 YNFKEQ. The CDR3 has 14 amino acids. The CDR3 sequence is CASSPPGTLYEQYF. For the CDR3, the DNA is TGTGCCAGCAGCCCCCCCGGGACTTTATACGAGCAGTACTTC.

The chain uses TRBV4-1 and TRBJ1-3, with 8 bases fitting TRBD1. The germline gives CDR1 MGHRA, CDR2 YSYEKL. V lost 0 bases and J lost 0; bases outside the gene matches: 7. This CDR3 has 18 amino acids. For the CDR3, the DNA is TGCGCCAGCAGCCAAGATTTGGGACAGGCCCTCTCTGGAAACACCATATATTTT. Protein product: CASSQDLGQALSGNTIYF.

This rearrangement joins TRBV14 to TRBJ2-1; 10 bases map to TRBD1. The trim removed 8 bases at V and 8 bases at J, leaving 9 bases unmatched. The CDR3 length is 14 residues. From germline, CDR1 is SGHDN and CDR2 FVKESK. The CDR3 region is CASRPGQGTHEQFF. The CDR3 bases are TGTGCCAGCCGACCGGGACAGGGGACCCATGAGCAGTTCTTC.

The genes are TRBV2 and TRBJ2-3; 8 bases fit TRBD2. Germline V lookup: CDR1 SNHLY, CDR2 FYNNEI. The V segment lost 3 bases and the J segment 0 bases; nucleotides outside the gene matches: 2. CDR3 length equals 15 residues. CDR3 nucleotide sequence: TGTGCCAGCAGTGACGGGGGGGGAAGCACAGATACGCAGTATTTT. It translates to CASSDGGGSTDTQYF. The complete variable domain, with remaining parts taken from reference TRBV2 and TRBJ2-3, reads EPEVTQTPSHQVTQMGQEVILRCVPISNHLYFYWYRQILGQKVEFLVSFYNNEISEKSEIFDDQFSVERPDGSNFTLKIRSTKLEDSAMYFCASSDGGGSTDTQYFGPGTRLTVL.

This rearrangement joins TRBV7-9 to TRBJ2-1; D remains ambiguous. CDR1 is SEHNR, CDR2 FQNEAQ, per germline (reference sequence). V was clipped by 3 bases and J by 2 bases, with 5 bases between them. CDR3 length equals 13 residues. The CDR3 here is CASSFRTYNEQFF. CDR3 bases: TGTGCCAGCAGCTTCCGAACCTACAATGAGCAGTTCTTC.

As DNA, the CDR3 is TGTCCTCGGACAGGGGGCGCGTCGGGCTACACCTTC. Protein sequence: CPRTGGASGYTF. The chain links TRBV7-7 to TRBJ1-2; 11 nucleotides line up with TRBD1. CDR3 length: 12 residues. CDR1 SSHAT and CDR2 FNYEAQ come from the germline V gene (reference sequence).

This rearrangement joins TRBV9 to TRBJ2-5; D gene unclear. The V and J ends lost 5 bases and 0 bases respectively, with 5 bases between them. Germline CDR1 is SGDLS and CDR2 is YYNGEE. The CDR3 loop spans 12 amino acids. CDR3 in amino acids: CASSLNQETQYF. The CDR3 DNA sequence: TGTGCCAGCAGTCTAAACCAAGAGACCCAGTACTTC.

This clone came up once. A far larger clone differs by one base, so this is likely a read error. V is TRBV19 and J is TRBJ2-7, with 7 positions matching TRBD1. The CDR3 runs to 15 residues. CDR1 and CDR2 (germline): LNHDA, SQIVND (reference sequence). V gave up 3 bases and J gave up 6 bases; unmatched junction bases: 11. CDR3 loop: CASSIPGIGGSEQYF. In nucleotides, the CDR3 is TGTGCCAGTAGTATCCCGGGGATAGGGGGCTCCGAGCAGTACTTC.